The 31 T cell receptor beta chains listed next were all sequenced from one sample in a study of early T cells in non-severe SARS-CoV-2 infection. TCRdb reprocessed the 5' RACE reads via MiXCR and lists one record per CDR3 protein. The profile covers 45,000 or so distinct CDR3 sequences, with under 13% appearing a single time and about 9.5% taken by the ten largest. The sequencing sample was made of whole blood. The receptors shown here come from an adult who was a healthcare worker with PCR-confirmed SARS-CoV-2 infection or an uninfected control (not recorded which).

The chain couples TRBV12-3 or TRBV12-4 to TRBJ2-1; TRBD2 might be the D (6 bases). Trimming removed 3 bases at V and 10 bases at J, with 19 bases between. This CDR3 has 15 amino acids. The CDR3 loop is CASSFPGTLPGEQFF. CDR3 bases: TGTGCCAGCAGTTTCCCCGGGACTCTACCGGGGGAGCAGTTCTTC.

This clonotype came up many times. The chain recombines TRBV2 with TRBJ2-1; D not resolved. The ends were cut back, 3 bases at V and 6 bases at J, with 6 bases in the middle. From germline, CDR1 is SNHLY and CDR2 FYNNEI. The CDR3 length is 12 residues. CDR3 sequence reads: CASSEIRNEQFF. In DNA, the CDR3 is TGTGCCAGCAGTGAGATCCGCAATGAGCAGTTCTTC.

Ten or more counts support this clonotype. The J gene is TRBJ1-2, the V gene TRBV14, with TRBD1 as a possible D gene (5 bases). Between the trimmed V and J ends, which lost 5 bases and 4 bases, there was a span of 11 bases. The CDR3 extends over 13 amino acids. Germline CDR1 is SGHDN and CDR2 is FVKESK. CDR3 amino acids: CASSSGGTYGYTF. CDR3 coding DNA: TGTGCCAGCAGCTCGGGGGGGACCTATGGCTACACCTTC. Looking up the rest from reference TRBV14 and TRBJ1-2 gives the full variable domain: EAGVTQFPSHSVIEKGQTVTLRCDPISGHDNLYWYRRVMGKEIKFLLHFVKESKQDESGMPNNRFLAERTGGTYSTLKVQPAELEDSGVYFCASSSGGTYGYTFGSGTRLTVV.

This clonotype was found a few times. The V and J genes are TRBV12-3 or TRBV12-4 and TRBJ2-3, with D possibly matching TRBD2 (7 bases). Trimming shortened V by 1 base and J by 5 bases, and 16 bases separated the two germline ends. The CDR3 runs 16 residues. This CDR3 reads CASSLGAAGAGDTQYF. DNA of the CDR3: TGTGCCAGCAGTTTAGGGGCCGCGGGGGCGGGAGATACGCAGTATTTT.

The gene calls are TRBV12-3 or TRBV12-4 and TRBJ2-5; TRBD2 aligns across 10 bases. This CDR3 has 16 residues. V was clipped by 1 base and J by 0 bases; unmatched bases: 2. CDR3 nucleotides: TGTGCCAGCAGTTTAGATAGCGGGGGGTACCAAGAGACCCAGTACTTC. The encoded protein is CASSLDSGGYQETQYF.

This clonotype has just one count. This chain connects TRBV19 to TRBJ2-3, with 8 bases matching TRBD2. Germline trimming cut 4 bases from V and 0 bases from J; bases unmatched to any gene: 6. The germline V gene encodes CDR1 LNHDA and CDR2 SQIVND (reference sequence). The CDR3 is made up of 16 amino acids. CDR3 loop: CASSTGGRTSTDTQYF. For the CDR3, the DNA is TGTGCCAGTAGTACGGGAGGGCGGACTAGCACAGATACGCAGTATTTT.

This clonotype was detected once. A much larger clone differs by one base, so this may be a read error. The rearrangement links TRBV3-1 to TRBJ2-2; 7 bases are shared with TRBD1. CDR3 length: 16 amino acids. From germline, CDR1 is LGHDT and CDR2 YNNKEL (reference sequence). The CDR3 DNA reads TGTGTCAGCAGCCAAGTTAGGACAGGGAACACCGGGGAGCTGTTTTTT. This codes for CVSSQVRTGNTGELFF.

This rearrangement joins TRBV5-5 to TRBJ1-2; no definite D call. CDR3 size: 13 residues. Germline CDR1 is SGHKS and CDR2 is YYEKEE (reference sequence). V dropped 6 bases and J dropped 5 bases, with 14 bases sitting between them. The CDR3 region is CASTFEARYGYTF. The CDR3 region has the DNA TGTGCCAGCACCTTTGAGGCACGGTATGGCTACACCTTC.

This clonotype was counted only a few times. V gene TRBV7-6 combines with J gene TRBJ2-1; no firm D call. From germline, CDR1 is SGHVS and CDR2 FNYEAQ. The CDR3 is 14 residues long. The germline V and J ends were trimmed by 5 bases and 13 bases, with 21 bases remaining between them. CDR3 in amino acids: CASSARSAFRGQFF. CDR3 DNA sequence: TGTGCCAGCAGCGCTAGGTCGGCCTTTCGAGGACAGTTCTTC. The full variable domain, completed using reference TRBV7-6 and TRBJ2-1, is GAGVSQSPRYKVTKRGQDVALRCDPISGHVSLYWYRQALGQGPEFLTYFNYEAQQDKSGLPNDRFSAERPEGSISTLTIQRTEQRDSAMYRCASSARSAFRGQFFGPGTRLTVL.

This clonotype was found many times. The chain is built from TRBV5-1 and TRBJ2-5; the match to TRBD2 covers 8 bases. The V and J ends lost 4 bases and 5 bases, in that order; junction bases with no gene match: 7. Germline V gives CDR1 SGHRS, CDR2 YFSETQ. The CDR3 contains 14 residues. CDR3 coding DNA: TGCGCCAGCAGCCCCGGGGGGGCAGTGGAGACCCAGTACTTC. This gives the protein CASSPGGAVETQYF. The entire variable domain, with the rest obtained from reference TRBV5-1 and TRBJ2-5, is as follows: KAGVTQTPRYLIKTRGQQVTLSCSPISGHRSVSWYQQTPGQGLQFLFEYFSETQRNKGNFPGRFSGRQFSNSRSEMNVSTLELGDSALYLCASSPGGAVETQYFGPGTRLLVL.

In this sample, this clonotype turned up a few times. The chain joins TRBV6-2 or TRBV6-3 to TRBJ1-4; D is possibly TRBD1 (5 bases). The V gene lost 5 bases and the J gene lost 6 bases, with 13 bases spanning the gap. Germline assignment: CDR1 MNHEY and CDR2 SVGEGT. The CDR3 spans 14 residues. CDR3 residues: CASSPQGEDEKLFF. The CDR3 nucleotides are TGTGCCAGCAGTCCCCAAGGGGAAGATGAAAAACTGTTTTTT.

This clonotype has a count of ten or more. CDR3 coding DNA: TGCAGTGCTCCTACCCCGGACAGGGGCTCCTACAATGAGCAGTTCTTC. This gives the protein CSAPTPDRGSYNEQFF. The rearrangement links TRBV20-1 to TRBJ2-1; 9 nucleotides match TRBD1. The CDR3 spans 16 residues. Unmatched junction bases numbered 8, after V lost 5 bases and J lost 0 bases. The germline gives CDR1 DFQATT, CDR2 SNEGSKA (reference sequence).

This clonotype occurred a few times. This chain joins TRBV5-1 and TRBJ2-7, with a possible D match to TRBD1 (5 bases). Germline CDR1 and CDR2: SGHRS and YFSETQ. The CDR3 length is 14 residues. V lost 0 bases and J 5 bases, leaving 12 bases between the germline ends. The chain's CDR3 is CASSLEGSAHEQYF. Written as DNA, the CDR3 is TGCGCCAGCAGCTTGGAGGGGTCGGCCCACGAGCAGTACTTC. The whole variable domain, remainder taken from reference TRBV5-1 and TRBJ2-7, is KAGVTQTPRYLIKTRGQQVTLSCSPISGHRSVSWYQQTPGQGLQFLFEYFSETQRNKGNFPGRFSGRQFSNSRSEMNVSTLELGDSALYLCASSLEGSAHEQYFGPGTRLTVT.

The chain uses TRBV7-2 and TRBJ1-5, with 12 bases lining up with TRBD1. With 4 bases clipped from V and 5 bases from J, the junction kept 6 bases outside the gene matches. The CDR3 spans 16 residues. The germline V gene has CDR1 SGHTA and CDR2 FQGNSA. DNA for the CDR3: TGTGCCAGCAGCTCTCCGGGACAGGGGGCGCATCAGCCCCAGCATTTT. This sequence encodes CASSSPGQGAHQPQHF.

The rearrangement links TRBV25-1 to TRBJ1-6; possibly TRBD1 for D (6 bases). Deletions cut 10 bases from V and 6 bases from J, with 13 bases between. CDR1 MGHDK and CDR2 SYGVNS come from the germline V gene. The CDR3 has 13 amino acids. In DNA form, the CDR3 reads TGTGCCACACAGGGATGGGCTAATTCACCCCTCCACTTT. It codes for CATQGWANSPLHF.

This clonotype was detected a few times. This sequence joins TRBV20-1 and TRBJ2-3, with TRBD2 identical over 10 bases. Unmatched junction bases numbered 6, after V lost 0 bases and J lost 6 bases. CDR3 length: 15 amino acids. CDR1 and CDR2 (germline): DFQATT, SNEGSKA (reference sequence). The CDR3 sequence: CSARDQGTSVDTQYF. The CDR3 region has the DNA TGCAGTGCTAGAGATCAGGGGACTAGCGTTGATACGCAGTATTTT.

A few counts support this clonotype. The chain uses TRBV7-6 and TRBJ1-2, with a tentative D call TRBD1 (6 bases). Germline V gene data show CDR1 as SGHVS and CDR2 as FNYEAQ. The CDR3 consists of 14 residues. The V and J ends lost 5 bases and 0 bases respectively, with 10 bases between them. Written as DNA, the CDR3 is TGTGCCAGCAGCCCACAGGGAGCTAACTATGGCTACACCTTC. The encoded protein is CASSPQGANYGYTF.

This clonotype has a count of ten or more. No DNA is shown, since the ends of the CDR3 on it are uncertain; the CDR3 is the one TCRdb lists. This chain links TRBV6-2 or TRBV6-3 with TRBJ1-2; TRBD1 is the table's D call and was not checked against the DNA. Germline CDR1 is MNHEY and CDR2 is SVGEGT. The CDR3 is made up of 14 amino acids, end residues included. The CDR3 loop is CASSSSDSGYGYTF.

In its sample, this clonotype was seen many times. This chain joins TRBV9 and TRBJ2-4, with D tentatively TRBD1 (6 bases). Trimming pared 0 bases from V and 3 bases from J, leaving 19 bases between. Germline V gene lookup returns CDR1 SGDLS and CDR2 YYNGEE. The CDR3 runs 18 residues. This chain's CDR3 is CASSVGTNRAIYKNIQYF. DNA of the CDR3: TGTGCCAGCAGCGTAGGGACAAACAGGGCTATTTACAAAAACATTCAGTACTTC.

This chain uses TRBV12-3 or TRBV12-4 with TRBJ2-7, with TRBD1 matching 7 bases. The CDR3 is 14 residues long. V shed 6 bases, J shed 0 bases, and the junction held 5 bases outside the gene matches. The CDR3 sequence: CASRLRDSSYEQYF. The CDR3 DNA reads TGTGCCAGCAGACTCCGGGACAGCTCCTACGAGCAGTACTTC.

The V and J genes are TRBV24-1 and TRBJ1-5, with no clear D. CDR1 is KGHDR, CDR2 SFDVKD, per germline. Trimming pared 4 bases from V and 7 bases from J, leaving 10 bases between. The CDR3 extends over 13 amino acids. CDR3 amino acids: CATSEKRVQPQHF. The DNA for the CDR3 is TGTGCCACCAGTGAGAAGAGGGTGCAGCCCCAGCATTTT.

This clonotype came up many times. This chain links TRBV3-1 with TRBJ1-3, with D unclear. The germline V gene has CDR1 LGHDT and CDR2 YNNKEL (reference sequence). This CDR3 is 12 amino acids long. V dropped 4 bases and J dropped 7 bases, with 8 bases sitting between them. The CDR3: CASSPRTNTIYF. The CDR3 nucleotides are TGTGCCAGCAGCCCCCGGACGAACACCATATATTTT.

This clonotype has ten or more counts. The chain joins TRBV7-2 to TRBJ1-1; D gene unclear. This CDR3 is 13 amino acids long. Trimming removed 1 base at V and 8 bases at J, with 11 bases between. CDR1 SGHTA and CDR2 FQGNSA come from the germline V gene. CDR3 region: CASSLGGGREAFF. The CDR3 DNA follows: TGTGCCAGCAGCTTAGGAGGAGGTCGCGAAGCTTTCTTT.

This clonotype was seen many times. The rearrangement uses TRBV25-1 and TRBJ1-2; possibly TRBD1 for D (5 bases). V lost 3 bases to trimming and J lost 4 bases, with 21 bases between them. The CDR3 is 17 amino acids. CDR1 is MGHDK, CDR2 SYGVNS, per germline. The DNA for the CDR3 is TGTGCCAGCAGTGAGACTGGATGGGGCTTGCTTGGCTATGGCTACACCTTC. It translates to CASSETGWGLLGYGYTF.

This clonotype was detected only a few times. The chain has TRBV10-3 and TRBJ2-2; TRBD1 matches at 9 bases. Germline V gene lookup returns CDR1 ENHRY and CDR2 SYGVKD. J gave up 0 bases and V 0 bases, and 8 bases lay outside the gene matches. The CDR3 loop spans 19 amino acids. The CDR3 DNA sequence: TGTGCCATCAGTGAGTCGTCCCGGGACAGGGTCACGAACACCGGGGAGCTGTTTTTT. This gives the protein CAISESSRDRVTNTGELFF.

This clonotype has at least ten counts. The genes are TRBV19 and TRBJ1-2; maybe TRBD1 (5 bases). V shed 0 bases and J shed 4 bases, with 18 bases lying between them. This CDR3 region has 17 residues. Looked up from germline, CDR1 is LNHDA and CDR2 is SQIVND (reference sequence). In DNA, the CDR3 is TGTGCCAGTAGTATAGATCTTACAGGTGCAGGATCCTATGGCTACACCTTC. Protein sequence: CASSIDLTGAGSYGYTF.

This clonotype was seen many times. This rearrangement joins TRBV15 to TRBJ2-7; 7 positions agree with TRBD1. CDR1 is LNHNV and CDR2 is YYDKDF in the germline V gene (reference sequence). This CDR3 is 15 amino acids long. After removal of 0 bases from V and 2 bases from J, the junction contained 4 bases not matched to a gene. The CDR3 DNA is TGTGCCACCAGCAGAGATCCGACAGGGACCTACGAGCAGTACTTC. Protein sequence: CATSRDPTGTYEQYF.

This clonotype has at least ten counts. The J gene is TRBJ2-2, the V gene TRBV6-5; 8 positions match TRBD1. This CDR3 has 15 amino acids. J was trimmed by 7 bases and V by 6 bases; bases with no gene match: 10. Per germline, CDR1 MNHEY and CDR2 SVGAGI. CDR3 sequence (DNA): TGTGCCAGCAGAACCCAGGGGGCGCTGGACGGGGAGCTGTTTTTT. It specifies CASRTQGALDGELFF.

V usage is TRBV19 and J usage is TRBJ2-1, with 13 bases fitting TRBD2. The CDR3 covers 16 residues. The V and J ends lost 6 bases and 5 bases, in that order; junction bases with no gene match: 7. Germline V gene data show CDR1 as LNHDA and CDR2 as SQIVND (reference sequence). The CDR3 DNA follows: TGTGCCAGTAGCTTGACTAGCGGGGGGTACCACAATGAGCAGTTCTTC. Its translation is CASSLTSGGYHNEQFF.

In its sample, this clonotype was seen a few times. This chain joins TRBV18 and TRBJ2-2; no definite D call. The germline gives CDR1 KGHSH, CDR2 LQKENI. Trimming shortened V by 4 bases and J by 2 bases, and 8 bases separated the two germline ends. The CDR3 sequence is 14 residues long. CDR3 coding DNA: TGTGCCAGCTCACTCGGTCTCAACACCGGGGAGCTGTTTTTT. Encoded protein: CASSLGLNTGELFF.

The CDR3 protein is CASRFAPSGGSYEQYF. In DNA form, the CDR3 reads TGTGCCAGCAGATTTGCCCCGAGCGGGGGCTCCTACGAGCAGTACTTC. The V gene is TRBV6-5, the J gene TRBJ2-7; TRBD2 aligns across 8 bases. The trim removed 6 bases at V and 0 bases at J, leaving 10 bases unmatched. The CDR3 is made up of 16 amino acids. Germline V gene lookup returns CDR1 MNHEY and CDR2 SVGAGI.